What follows is one T cell receptor (beta chain) and its context. In the authors' methods: Researchers report that nucleated cell counts were estimated from reference gene primer amplification. The assay was immunoSEQ multiplex PCR, and TCRdb's table has in-frame clones only and misses some. That table supplies the V and J calls and clone size; D and trimming were determined from the DNA. The sample comprises 200,000 or so clones, about 88% of which are singletons, and about 6.8% rests with the top ten. V dropped 0 bases and J dropped 2 bases, with 14 bases sitting between them. The CDR3 is made up of 16 amino acids. CDR1 SGDLS and CDR2 YYNGEE come from the germline V gene. The data were taken from a study of blood T cell repertoires in COVID-19. On the study more broadly: PBMCs, B-cell-depleted T cells, or T cells provided the cDNA or gDNA that made up the material.

J is TRBJ2-5 and V is TRBV9; TRBD1 might be the D (6 bases). The source material was peripheral blood. The source of this sequence is a woman in her thirties or forties who had recovered from COVID-19. Here the CDR3 DNA reads TGTGCCAGCAGCGTAGGCACAGGGCTGTATCAAGAGACCCAGTACTTC. It is translated as CASSVGTGLYQETQYF.